These 8 T cell receptor beta chains were all obtained from the same sample, sequenced in a study of blood T cell repertoires in COVID-19. Clones were sequenced by immunoSEQ multiplex PCR, and TCRdb holds only the in-frame ones, with some missing. The profile shows under 30,000 clones, roughly 89% of them singletons. The specimen was peripheral blood. These receptors all stem from a human donor in a cohort sampled during active COVID-19.

J is TRBJ2-4 and V is TRBV7-2, with D possibly being TRBD1 (5 bases). The V end lost 1 base, the J end lost 9 bases, and 10 bases lay between the germline ends. The CDR3 totals 13 residues. Germline lookup yields CDR1 SGHTA and CDR2 FQGNSA. The CDR3 DNA reads as TGTGCCAGCAGCTTAGGGGGCGAGGTCATTCAGTACTTC. Its translation is CASSLGGEVIQYF.

This clone was seen once. The chain employs TRBV4-1 and TRBJ1-5; tentative D call: TRBD1 (6 bases). V lost 3 bases, J lost 4 bases, and 13 bases lay in between. In germline, CDR1 is MGHRA, CDR2 YSYEKL. This CDR3 comprises 15 residues. CDR3 sequence: CASSQYTGFNQPQHF. Here the CDR3 DNA reads TGCGCCAGCAGCCAGTATACAGGGTTTAATCAGCCCCAGCATTTT.

This chain joins TRBV5-4 and TRBJ2-5; 9 positions agree with TRBD2. Germline trimming cut 3 bases from V and 3 bases from J; bases unmatched to any gene: 9. Germline V gene lookup returns CDR1 SGHNT and CDR2 YYREEE (reference sequence). The CDR3 is made up of 16 amino acids. The CDR3 protein is CASSSPASSGEETQYF. In DNA form, the CDR3 reads TGTGCCAGCAGCTCCCCGGCCTCTAGCGGGGAAGAGACCCAGTACTTC.

V is TRBV13 and J is TRBJ2-1; TRBD2 matches at 14 bases. Germline V gene sequence: CDR1 PRHDT, CDR2 FYEKMQ (reference sequence). This CDR3 comprises 17 residues. With 5 bases clipped from V and 9 bases from J, the junction kept 12 bases outside the gene matches. CDR3: CASSLVVGTSGSSEQFF. The CDR3 nucleotides are TGTGCCAGCAGCCTGGTAGTTGGGACTAGCGGGAGCAGTGAGCAGTTCTTC.

The chain employs TRBV7-9 and TRBJ2-1; a possible D gene is TRBD1 (5 bases). V lost 6 bases, J lost 8 bases, and 11 bases lay in between. This CDR3 comprises 12 residues. Germline V CDR1 and CDR2: SEHNR, FQNEAQ (reference sequence). CDR3 bases: TGTGCCAGCAGGCTGACAGTCGATGAGCAGTTCTTC. The encoded protein is CASRLTVDEQFF.

The chain links TRBV5-1 to TRBJ2-1; TRBD2 matches 12 bases. Germline V gives CDR1 SGHRS, CDR2 YFSETQ. The V and J ends lost 0 bases and 1 base, in that order; junction bases with no gene match: 8. This CDR3 has 19 amino acids. CDR3 protein: CASSLGASGRAGSYNEQFF. The CDR3 nucleotides read TGCGCCAGCAGCTTGGGGGCTAGCGGGAGGGCCGGATCCTACAATGAGCAGTTCTTC.

The chain is built from TRBV30 and TRBJ2-7; no reliable D call. Germline CDR1 GTSNPN, CDR2 SVGIG (reference sequence). The V and J ends lost 3 bases and 3 bases respectively, with 12 bases between them. The length of the CDR3 is 13 residues. The CDR3 nucleotides are TGTGCCTGGAGACAGAAAACCCTCTACGAGCAGTACTTC. This gives the protein CAWRQKTLYEQYF.

The rearrangement joins TRBV5-4 to TRBJ1-4; 8 bases line up with TRBD1. CDR1 and CDR2 (germline): SGHNT, YYREEE (reference sequence). J gave up 2 bases and V 1 base, and 1 base lay outside the gene matches. The CDR3 spans 15 residues. CDR3 sequence (DNA): TGTGCCAGCAGCTTGACAGGGGGGACTAATGAAAAACTGTTTTTT. Protein: CASSLTGGTNEKLFF.